This T cell receptor (beta chain) was obtained from a study of CD8+CD57+ T cells in acquired aplastic anemia. At the level of the study: Quantities of DNA derived from sorted CD4+ and CD8+ cells averaged roughly 3.4 ug.

With respect to this clonotype: Antigen specificity is unknown.

Template material for TCR beta VDJ and CDR3 profiling consisted of genomic DNA. TCRdb reanalysed the reads using MiXCR and keeps one entry per CDR3 protein. Here the sample spans 250,000 to 350,000 distinct CDR3 sequences, roughly half being singletons. The V end was cut by 5 bases, the J end by 11 bases, with 12 bases between. The germline V gene has CDR1 SNHLY and CDR2 FYNNEI. The CDR3 sequence is 12 residues long. Study-level results: Comparison of patients with controls identified 25 to 35 shared CD8+ CDR3 sequences.

The chain carries TRBV2 and TRBJ2-2; no definite D call. Sequences were obtained from sorted CD4+, CD8+, or CD8+CD57+ T cells (not recorded which) from PBMCs. This receptor was taken from a human donor with severe aplastic anemia or a healthy control (not recorded which). The CDR3 region is CASSYQVDELFF. The CDR3 DNA follows: TGTGCCAGCAGTTACCAAGTGGATGAGCTGTTTTTT.